This paragraph covers one T cell receptor beta chain sequence. Which antigen it targets is not known. One base away there is no much larger clone; base qualities are not given. From the cysteine through the phenylalanine, the CDR3 covers 11 amino acids. Just CDR3 DNA is preserved here, 33 bases in frame from base 1. Trimming at the junction amounts to 4 bases on V and 4 bases on J, and the germline ends lie 4 bases apart. The germline V gene specifies SQVTM as CDR1 and ANQGSEA as CDR2. The time point label on this specimen signifies: roughly 24 weeks on oral tofacitinib. Taken with the paper, the label for treatment or condition translates to: oral pan-JAK inhibitor, 5-10 mg twice daily. From alopecia areata patients, peripheral blood was collected along with lesional scalp punch biopsies. PBMCs were isolated by density centrifugation and stained for CD3, CD4 and CD8, after which CD4+ and CD8+ T cells were sorted on a FACSAria.

This sample is drawn from a study of CD8+ T cells in alopecia areata listed by TCRdb under 2018. For the study in its entirety: Treated patients were enrolled in an open-label pilot trial of oral tofacitinib, 5 to 10 mg twice daily, for moderate-to-severe alopecia areata. Human TCRbeta sequencing covered scalp tissue and sorted CD4+ and CD8+ peripheral blood T cells from patchy and totalis/universalis alopecia areata patients and healthy controls. Biopsies were taken from tofacitinib-treated patients at baseline and at 4 and 24 weeks of treatment, and a later scalp biopsy was taken in several of the tofacitinib-treated patients. Scalp clonality was compared across normal scalp (n=4), patchy alopecia areata scalp (n=8), and alopecia totalis/universalis scalp (n=8). RNA was extracted with the PAXgene miRNA kit for fixed scalp, the miRNeasy kit for PBMCs, and the RNeasy kit for mouse skin. High-throughput TCRbeta sequencing was used to examine T cell clonal expansion in alopecia areata in both the C3H/HeJ mouse model and human patients. TCRbeta CDR3 regions were amplified by immunoSEQ multiplex PCR with 35 Vbeta forward and 13 Jbeta reverse primers. Patients stayed on tofacitinib for 6 to 18 months and then had 6 months of follow-up off drug so that delayed response and recurrence could be assessed. For the treated patients, the SALT score, which quantifies what percentage of scalp surface area is affected, served as the measure of disease severity.

The library came from the immunoSEQ multiplex PCR assay. RNA was extracted from all samples and reverse transcribed into cDNA as template for TCR sequencing. SuperScript III was used to make first-strand cDNA, primed with a 2:1 mix of oligo-dT and random hexamers. A synthetic immune receptor repertoire was used to gauge amplification bias, and whatever bias remained was removed computationally. The source study handled its data this way. Raw reads were preprocessed to remove errors, and CDR3 was defined according to IMGT conventions as the region from the conserved cysteine to phenylalanine. Clonality was computed as 1 minus the Shannon entropy, with the entropy normalized by log2 of the number of productive unique TCRs. Whether each scalp clone was CD4 or CD8 was inferred by checking scalp TCRbeta sequences against the CD4 and CD8 repertoires from sorted blood. TCRdb obtained this table from immuneACCESS and retained in-frame rearrangements with V and J assigned. These tables miss some clones; where compared with another copy, unresolved V genes account for less than half of the shortfall, and the remainder is unexplained. That table gives V, J and clone size, and the DNA gave D and trimming. The sample has 90,000 to 130,000 clones on record, roughly three fifths of them singletons. In total, the top ten clones hold over 9% of the sample.

General study outcomes and caveats: TCR sequences shared between patients were less clear than in mice, possibly partly because of HLA diversity in the patient population. The treated cohort was small, with a single nonresponder, so links between baseline CD8+ expansion and response need larger studies. Compared with normal scalp, lesional scalp had higher clonality and more expanded CD8+ clones, particularly in alopecia totalis/universalis, a pattern that suggests antigenic drive. Tofacitinib significantly lowered scalp clonality and the number of expanded CD8+ clones among the top 100 scalp clones. Many expanded lesional clones were found to persist in scalp and blood during tofacitinib treatment, and relapse after treatment cessation may be partly explained by this persistence. Resident alphabeta T cells in normal human skin are also sequenced, complicating scalp TCR repertoire analysis, unlike mouse skin dominated by gammadelta T cells.

The material was CD8+ T cells sorted from blood, obtained at week 24, from a patient treated with tofacitinib. The chain is encoded by TRBV29-1 joined to TRBJ2-2; confidence is insufficient to name the D gene. The receptor comes from a human donor with alopecia areata. The DNA reads as follows: TGCAGCGTTGTGGGCACCGGGGAGCTGTTTTTT. It is translated as CSVVGTGELFF.